A single TCR beta chain is shown here with its context. This entry is derived from a study of T-cell reconstitution after alpha-beta-depleted transplantation in children. Germline V gives CDR1 MNHEY, CDR2 SMNVEV (reference sequence). Trimming removed 4 bases from V and 4 bases from J, with 14 bases in between. This CDR3 comprises 15 residues. TCRbeta library construction was performed incorporating unique molecular identifiers. From the PCR reads, TCRdb called clonotypes with MiXCR, one entry per CDR3 protein. Among 450,000 to 600,000 distinct CDR3 sequences, around 20% were seen once, and the ten largest hold 3% to 3.5%.

The source material was PBMCs from the stem cell graft donor, sampled from the stem cell graft. This chain connects TRBV27 to TRBJ1-3, with D hard to call. This TCR was sampled from a human donor who donated a stem cell graft to a child with acute lymphoblastic leukemia. The CDR3 here is CASSSPGELGNTIYF. The CDR3 DNA is TGTGCCAGCAGTTCCCCCGGGGAGTTGGGAAACACCATATATTTT.